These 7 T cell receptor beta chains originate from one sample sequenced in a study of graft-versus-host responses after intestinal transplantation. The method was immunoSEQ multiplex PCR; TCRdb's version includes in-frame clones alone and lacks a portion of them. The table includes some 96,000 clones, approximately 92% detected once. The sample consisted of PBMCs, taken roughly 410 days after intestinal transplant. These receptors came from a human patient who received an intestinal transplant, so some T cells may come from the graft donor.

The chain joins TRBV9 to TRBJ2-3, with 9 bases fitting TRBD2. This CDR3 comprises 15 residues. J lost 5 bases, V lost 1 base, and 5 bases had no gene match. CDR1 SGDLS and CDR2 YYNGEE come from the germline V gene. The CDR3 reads CASSVFERGVDTQYF. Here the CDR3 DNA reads TGTGCCAGCAGCGTATTCGAGCGGGGGGTAGATACGCAGTATTTT.

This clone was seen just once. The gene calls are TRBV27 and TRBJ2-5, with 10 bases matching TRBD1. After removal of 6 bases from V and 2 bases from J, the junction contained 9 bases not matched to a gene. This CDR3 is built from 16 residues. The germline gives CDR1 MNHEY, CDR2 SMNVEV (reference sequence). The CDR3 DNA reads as TGTGCCAGCAGCCCTCTTGGGACAGGGGTACAAGAGACCCAGTACTTC. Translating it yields CASSPLGTGVQETQYF.

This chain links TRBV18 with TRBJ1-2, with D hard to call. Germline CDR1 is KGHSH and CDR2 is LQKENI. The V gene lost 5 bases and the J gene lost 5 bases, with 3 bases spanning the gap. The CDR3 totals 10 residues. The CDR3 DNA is TGTGCCAGCTCAGGGTATGGCTACACCTTC. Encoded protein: CASSGYGYTF. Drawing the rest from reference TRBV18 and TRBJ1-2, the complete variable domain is NAGVMQNPRHLVRRRGQEARLRCSPMKGHSHVYWYRQLPEEGLKFMVYLQKENIIDESGMPKERFSAEFPKEGPSILRIQQVVRGDSAAYFCASSGYGYTFGSGTRLTVV.

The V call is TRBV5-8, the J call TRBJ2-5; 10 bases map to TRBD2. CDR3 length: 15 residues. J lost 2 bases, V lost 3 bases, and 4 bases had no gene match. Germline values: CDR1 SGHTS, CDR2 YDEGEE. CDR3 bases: TGTGCCAGCAGCTCCAGCGGGGGGGGGCAAGAGACCCAGTACTTC. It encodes CASSSSGGGQETQYF.

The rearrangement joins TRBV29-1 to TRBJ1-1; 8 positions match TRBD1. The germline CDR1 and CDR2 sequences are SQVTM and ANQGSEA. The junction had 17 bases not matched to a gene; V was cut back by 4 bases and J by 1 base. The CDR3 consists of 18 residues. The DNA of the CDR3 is TGCAGCGTTGTCGGCGGGGGAACAGGGGGAAACTGGAACACTGAAGCTTTCTTT. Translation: CSVVGGGTGGNWNTEAFF.

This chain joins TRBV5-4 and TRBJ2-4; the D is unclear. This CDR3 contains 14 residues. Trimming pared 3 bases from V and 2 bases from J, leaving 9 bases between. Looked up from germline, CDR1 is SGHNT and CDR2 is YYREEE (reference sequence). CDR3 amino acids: CASSWPGPKNIQYF. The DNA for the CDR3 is TGTGCCAGCAGCTGGCCCGGACCCAAAAACATTCAGTACTTC.

The chain's CDR3 is CASSLRWGQGNYEQYF. The CDR3 nucleotides are TGTGCCAGCAGTTTGCGTTGGGGACAGGGGAATTACGAGCAGTACTTC. V usage is TRBV27 and J usage is TRBJ2-7, with 10 nucleotides matching TRBD1. Losses at the gene ends were 3 bases for V and 4 bases for J; bases not matched to a gene: 9. This CDR3 has 16 amino acids. Per germline, CDR1 MNHEY and CDR2 SMNVEV (reference sequence).